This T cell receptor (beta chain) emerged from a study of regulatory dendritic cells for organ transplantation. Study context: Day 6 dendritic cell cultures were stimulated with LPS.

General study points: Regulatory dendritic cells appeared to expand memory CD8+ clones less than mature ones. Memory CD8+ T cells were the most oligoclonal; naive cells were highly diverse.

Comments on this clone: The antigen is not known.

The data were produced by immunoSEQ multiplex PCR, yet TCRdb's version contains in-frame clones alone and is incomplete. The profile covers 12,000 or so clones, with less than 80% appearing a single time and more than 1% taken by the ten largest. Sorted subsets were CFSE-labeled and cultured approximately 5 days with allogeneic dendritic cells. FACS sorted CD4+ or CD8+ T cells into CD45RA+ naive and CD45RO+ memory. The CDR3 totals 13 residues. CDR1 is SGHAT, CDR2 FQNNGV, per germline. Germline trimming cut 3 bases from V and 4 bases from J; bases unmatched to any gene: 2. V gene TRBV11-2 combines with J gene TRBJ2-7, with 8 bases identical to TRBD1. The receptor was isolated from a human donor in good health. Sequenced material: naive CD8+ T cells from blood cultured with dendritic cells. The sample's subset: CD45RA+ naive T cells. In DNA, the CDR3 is TGTGCCAGCAGCTTCGGGACAGGATACGAGCAGTACTTC. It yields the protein CASSFGTGYEQYF.